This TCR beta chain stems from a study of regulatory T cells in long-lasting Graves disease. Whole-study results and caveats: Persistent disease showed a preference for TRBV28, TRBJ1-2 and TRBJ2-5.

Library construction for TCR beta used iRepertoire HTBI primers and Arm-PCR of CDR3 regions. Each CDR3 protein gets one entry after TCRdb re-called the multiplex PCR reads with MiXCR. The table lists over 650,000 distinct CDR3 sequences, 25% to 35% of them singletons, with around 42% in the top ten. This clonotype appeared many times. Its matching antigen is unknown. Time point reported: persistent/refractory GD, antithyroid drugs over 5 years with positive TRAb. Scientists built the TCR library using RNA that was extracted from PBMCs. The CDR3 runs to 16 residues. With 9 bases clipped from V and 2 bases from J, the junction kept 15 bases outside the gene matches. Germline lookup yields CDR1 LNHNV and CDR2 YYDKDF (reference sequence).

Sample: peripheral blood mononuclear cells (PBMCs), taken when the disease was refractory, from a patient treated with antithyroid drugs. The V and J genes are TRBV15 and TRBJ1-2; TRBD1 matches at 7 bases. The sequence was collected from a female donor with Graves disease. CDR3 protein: CATKDRAASYNYGYTF. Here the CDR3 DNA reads TGTGCCACTAAAGACAGGGCAGCTTCTTACAACTATGGCTACACCTTC.